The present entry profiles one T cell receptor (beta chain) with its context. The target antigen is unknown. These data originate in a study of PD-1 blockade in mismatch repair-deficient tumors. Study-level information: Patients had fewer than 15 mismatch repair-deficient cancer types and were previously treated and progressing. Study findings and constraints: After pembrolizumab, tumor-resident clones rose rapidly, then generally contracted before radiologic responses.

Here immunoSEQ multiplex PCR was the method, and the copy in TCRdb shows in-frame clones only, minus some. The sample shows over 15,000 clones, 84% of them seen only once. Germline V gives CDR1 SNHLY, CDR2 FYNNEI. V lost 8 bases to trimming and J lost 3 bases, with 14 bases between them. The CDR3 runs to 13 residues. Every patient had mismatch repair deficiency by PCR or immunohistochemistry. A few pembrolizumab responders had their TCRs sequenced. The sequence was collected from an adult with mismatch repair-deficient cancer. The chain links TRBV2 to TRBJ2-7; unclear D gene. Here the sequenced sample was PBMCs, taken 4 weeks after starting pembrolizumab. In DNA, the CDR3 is TGTGCCAGCGAGGAAAGCCCCGTCTACGAGCAGTACTTC. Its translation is CASEESPVYEQYF.